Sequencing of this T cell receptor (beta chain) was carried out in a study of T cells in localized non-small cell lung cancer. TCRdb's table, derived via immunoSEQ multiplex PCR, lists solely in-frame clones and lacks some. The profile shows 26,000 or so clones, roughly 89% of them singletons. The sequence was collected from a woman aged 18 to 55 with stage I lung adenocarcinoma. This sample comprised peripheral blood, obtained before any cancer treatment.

The CDR3 sequence is CASSPLETGPENTQYF. The CDR3 DNA reads as TGTGCCAGCAGCCCCCTGGAGACAGGGCCCGAGAATACGCAGTATTTT. The chain is built from TRBV28 and TRBJ2-3; TRBD1 matches 7 bases. Germline V gene lookup returns CDR1 MDHEN and CDR2 SYDVKM. V lost 6 bases, J lost 7 bases, and 16 bases stayed unmatched. This CDR3 has 16 residues.